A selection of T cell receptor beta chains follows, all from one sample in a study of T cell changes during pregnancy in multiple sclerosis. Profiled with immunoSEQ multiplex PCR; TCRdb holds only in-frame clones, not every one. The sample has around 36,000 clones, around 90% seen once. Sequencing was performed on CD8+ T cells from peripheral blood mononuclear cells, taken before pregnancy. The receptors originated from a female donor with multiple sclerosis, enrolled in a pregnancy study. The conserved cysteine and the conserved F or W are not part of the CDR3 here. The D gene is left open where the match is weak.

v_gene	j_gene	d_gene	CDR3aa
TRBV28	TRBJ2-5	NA	ASSLWYPGQLPKETQY
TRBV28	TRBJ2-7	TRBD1	ASSFTRDRGLPYEQY
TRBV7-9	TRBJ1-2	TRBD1	ASSLPFTQGTVYGYT
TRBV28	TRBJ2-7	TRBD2	ASSERGSGGSGPTYEQY
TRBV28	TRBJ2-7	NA	ASGEAGAPYYEQY
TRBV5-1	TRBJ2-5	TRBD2	ASSSIAGGETQY
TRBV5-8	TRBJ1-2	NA	ASSQDAGPVRGYT
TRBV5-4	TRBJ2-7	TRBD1	ASSIRTGGYEQY
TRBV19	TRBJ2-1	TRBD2	ASSSQSSGTSDYNEQF
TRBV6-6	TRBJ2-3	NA	ASSYLAGVTDTQY
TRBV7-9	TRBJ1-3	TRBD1	ASSPAGGGNTIY
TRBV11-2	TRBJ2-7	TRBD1	ASSFRDRVSEQY
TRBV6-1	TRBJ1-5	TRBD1	ASSDFLQGGNQPQH
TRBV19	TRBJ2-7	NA	ASSTLGGLEQY
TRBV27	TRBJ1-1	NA	ASATRRENTEAF
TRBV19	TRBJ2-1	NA	ASSQGLGEQF
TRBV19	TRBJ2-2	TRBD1	ASRSPTPRGRVRELF
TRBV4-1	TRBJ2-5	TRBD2	ASSLPLGGEETQY
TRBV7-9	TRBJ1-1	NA	ASSPSGYTEAF
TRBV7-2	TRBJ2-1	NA	ASRSGTYEQF
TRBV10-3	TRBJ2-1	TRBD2	AISESSGRYPQF
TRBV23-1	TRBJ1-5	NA	ASSQNGWAPSGGNQPQH
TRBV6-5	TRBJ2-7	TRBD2	ASSYSSGSYLYEQY
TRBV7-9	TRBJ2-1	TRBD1	ASSKTGGEQF
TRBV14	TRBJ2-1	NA	ASSPPGAYNEQF
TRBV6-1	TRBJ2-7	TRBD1	ASEAGTGTYEQY
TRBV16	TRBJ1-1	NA	ASSQVYRVGEAF
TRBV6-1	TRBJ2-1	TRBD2	ASSESSGSVGEQF
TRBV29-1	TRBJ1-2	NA	SVEATGFNYGYT
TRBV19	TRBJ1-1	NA	ASSWGGGPLKANTEAF
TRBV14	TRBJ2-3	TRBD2	ASRRGVQDTQY
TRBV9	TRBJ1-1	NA	ASSVAGEVWTNTEAF